The 10 T cell receptor beta chains given below trace back to one sample, sequenced in a study of T cell responses to AZD1222 COVID-19 vaccine. The data were produced by immunoSEQ multiplex PCR, yet TCRdb's version contains in-frame clones alone and is incomplete. Seen here are 140,000 to 150,000 clones, 86% observed once, and the top ten hold 5% to 6%. Sequenced here: peripheral blood, sampled 28 days after the second AZD1222 dose. All receptors come from an adult who received the AZD1222 COVID-19 vaccine.

The chain employs TRBV30 and TRBJ2-1; D is undetermined. The CDR3 sequence is 11 residues long. Germline V gives CDR1 GTSNPN, CDR2 SVGIG (reference sequence). Trimming shortened V by 3 bases and J by 9 bases, and 9 bases separated the two germline ends. CDR3 in DNA: TGTGCCTGGAGGGAAGATAGTGAGCAGTTCTTC. It translates to CAWREDSEQFF.

The rearrangement uses TRBV28 and TRBJ2-3; no definite D call. Germline CDR1 reads MDHEN; CDR2 reads SYDVKM. The CDR3 is made up of 10 amino acids. Deletions cut 10 bases from V and 12 bases from J, with 14 bases between. The CDR3: CATYAGAQYF. CDR3 nucleotides: TGTGCCACCTACGCCGGAGCCCAGTATTTT.

The CDR3 DNA reads TGTGCCAGCAGGAAGGCTGCAGGGGGCGAGCAGTACTTC. Its translation: CASRKAAGGEQYF. The chain combines TRBV25-1 with TRBJ2-7; 7 positions agree with TRBD1. Losses at the gene ends were 6 bases for V and 6 bases for J; bases not matched to a gene: 8. Germline assignment: CDR1 MGHDK and CDR2 SYGVNS. The CDR3 is 13 residues long.

This chain joins TRBV10-3 and TRBJ2-6; TRBD1 matches 8 bases. The germline gives CDR1 ENHRY, CDR2 SYGVKD. The CDR3 spans 17 residues. V was clipped by 8 bases and J by 0 bases; unmatched bases: 9. CDR3 amino acids: CAIQAGQASSGANVLTF. CDR3 DNA sequence: TGTGCCATCCAGGCGGGACAGGCATCCTCTGGGGCCAACGTCCTGACTTTC.

V is TRBV7-2 and J is TRBJ1-1, with D possibly TRBD1 on 5 matching bases. The germline V and J ends were trimmed by 2 bases and 11 bases, with 12 bases remaining between them. The germline V gene has CDR1 SGHTA and CDR2 FQGNSA. This CDR3 contains 12 residues. The CDR3 sequence: CASSLSYEGAFF. CDR3 coding DNA: TGTGCCAGCAGCTTATCTTACGAGGGGGCTTTCTTT.

The chain recombines TRBV11-2 with TRBJ2-7; D remains unclear. The CDR3 consists of 13 residues. CDR1 is SGHAT and CDR2 is FQNNGV in the germline V gene. V gave up 4 bases and J gave up 0 bases, with 7 bases separating them. CDR3 region: CASSSVSSYEQYF. CDR3 nucleotide sequence: TGTGCCAGCAGCTCGGTTAGCTCCTACGAGCAGTACTTC.

This chain uses TRBV11-3 with TRBJ2-2, with 11 bases aligning to TRBD2. This CDR3 spans 14 amino acids. J was trimmed by 7 bases and V by 5 bases; bases with no gene match: 3. Germline V gene sequence: CDR1 SGHNT, CDR2 YENEEA. CDR3 bases: TGTGCCAGCAGCACCGGACTAGCGGGCGGGGAGCTGTTTTTT. Translated, it gives CASSTGLAGGELFF.

This chain uses TRBV30 with TRBJ1-3, with D unresolved. Trimming removed 0 bases at V and 3 bases at J, with 3 bases between. Germline V gene sequence: CDR1 GTSNPN, CDR2 SVGIG (reference sequence). There are 12 residues in the CDR3. The CDR3 coding sequence is TGTGCCTGGAGTGTAGATGGAAACACCATATATTTT. It translates to CAWSVDGNTIYF.

In its sample, this clone was seen once. V usage is TRBV6-5 and J usage is TRBJ2-7; no clear D. The V gene lost 4 bases and the J gene lost 3 bases, with 10 bases spanning the gap. Per germline, CDR1 MNHEY and CDR2 SVGAGI. There are 13 residues in the CDR3. CDR3 region: CASSLGRFYEQYF. CDR3 nucleotide sequence: TGTGCCAGCAGTTTAGGACGCTTCTACGAGCAGTACTTC.

V gene TRBV6-5 combines with J gene TRBJ2-7; either TRBD1 or TRBD2 may fit D (5 bases each). Per germline, CDR1 MNHEY and CDR2 SVGAGI. V lost 4 bases and J lost 0, with 10 bases in between. The CDR3 is made up of 14 amino acids. This CDR3 reads CASSSPGSSYEQYF. The CDR3 bases are TGTGCCAGCAGTTCTCCAGGGAGCTCCTACGAGCAGTACTTC.